A selection of T cell receptor beta chains follows, all from one sample in a study of response to subunit inactivated influenza vaccine. Each CDR3 protein gets one entry after TCRdb re-called the RT-PCR reads with MiXCR. The sample has 430,000 or so distinct CDR3 sequences; 9.5% to 13% are singletons. The input for sequencing was PBMCs from blood, taken around seven weeks after vaccination. These receptors were obtained from a man in his fifties who received an inactivated influenza vaccine. Both conserved end residues are part of each CDR3. D genes are given only for firm matches.

CASSLAGEWTSGTKGEQFF TRBV11-1 19 TRBJ2-1 TRBD2
CASSLRGNSYEQYF TRBV7-8 14 TRBJ2-7 -
CASSAGRVRATDTQYF TRBV12-3/TRBV12-4 16 TRBJ2-3 -
CASSSHRDGTYEQYF TRBV27 15 TRBJ2-7 -
CASSDVRQNEKLFF TRBV2 14 TRBJ1-4 -
CASSFYGKRNIETQYF TRBV28 16 TRBJ2-5 -
CSARPQETQYF TRBV20-1 11 TRBJ2-5 -
CASSLVLDEKLFF TRBV11-2 13 TRBJ1-4 -
CASSLVTGYENEQFF TRBV27 15 TRBJ2-1 TRBD1
CASRYSGRAGGELFF TRBV4-3 15 TRBJ2-2 TRBD2
CASRPPGLVNEQFF TRBV2 14 TRBJ2-1 TRBD2
CASGYSITQRDRDTGELFF TRBV6-5 19 TRBJ2-2 -
CASRPPGTANTEAFF TRBV6-2/TRBV6-3 15 TRBJ1-1 TRBD1
CSAYLGADTQYF TRBV20-1 12 TRBJ2-3 -
CAISGTSWVETQYF TRBV10-3 14 TRBJ2-5 TRBD2
CASRGDRDVDEKLFF TRBV6-1 15 TRBJ1-4 TRBD1
CASSQGTGDFYEQYF TRBV14 15 TRBJ2-7 TRBD1
CASSQAGRLYEQYF TRBV4-3 14 TRBJ2-7 -
CASSDGGKNIQYF TRBV2 13 TRBJ2-4 -
CASSVQRMSPLHF TRBV5-1 13 TRBJ1-6 -
CASSPTRTGGLYGYTF TRBV25-1 16 TRBJ1-2 TRBD1
CASSLLLGSGNEQFF TRBV12-3/TRBV12-4 15 TRBJ2-1 -
CASSVAISIRGDSPLHF TRBV9 17 TRBJ1-6 -
CASGGLAEIYEQYF TRBV6-1 14 TRBJ2-7 TRBD2
CASSFIPSGANVLTF TRBV7-9 15 TRBJ2-6 -
CASQGTSGGFLAKNIQYF TRBV27 18 TRBJ2-4 TRBD2
CSARLGAAGYTF TRBV20-1 12 TRBJ1-2 -
CASRRALAGADTQYF TRBV6-1 15 TRBJ2-3 TRBD2
CATLAGGHTDTQYF TRBV6-1 14 TRBJ2-3 TRBD2
CASSQLRIEGDSYEQYF TRBV4-2 17 TRBJ2-7 -
CASSHGRGSYEQYF TRBV7-9 14 TRBJ2-7 -
CASSFSLTSGTAEQYF TRBV28 16 TRBJ2-7 TRBD2
CASSLPRGTGELFF TRBV5-5 14 TRBJ2-2 -
CASSLGLNRGQSSYEQYF TRBV5-1 18 TRBJ2-7 TRBD1
CATSGRLAGHPVTQYF TRBV15 16 TRBJ2-3 TRBD2
CASSVRVTGELFF TRBV9 13 TRBJ2-2 -
CASSLEFGQGSYGYTF TRBV7-2 16 TRBJ1-2 TRBD1
CASSMGWGSDTQYF TRBV5-5 14 TRBJ2-3 -
CASTTGQPYNSPLHF TRBV28 15 TRBJ1-6 -
CASGRLAGGGGQETQYF TRBV6-1 17 TRBJ2-5 TRBD2
CASSLGPGVREKLFF TRBV11-2 15 TRBJ1-4 -
CAISEYDSNQPQHF TRBV10-3 14 TRBJ1-5 -
CSAQNSGTGGYGYTF TRBV20-1 15 TRBJ1-2 TRBD1
CASSHGAGATFSYEQYF TRBV3-1 17 TRBJ2-7 -
CSVVGWGGNLVTSSYNEQFF TRBV29-1 20 TRBJ2-1 -
CAISEGQTYEQYF TRBV10-3 13 TRBJ2-7 -
CSATTYAEAFF TRBV20-1 11 TRBJ1-1 -
CSASVAGGLETQYF TRBV20-1 14 TRBJ2-5 TRBD2
CSARPGLAGHTDTQYF TRBV20-1 16 TRBJ2-3 TRBD2
CASSQDQGFGKLFF TRBV4-3 14 TRBJ1-4 -
CSASQVTTDTQYF TRBV20-1 13 TRBJ2-3 -
CASSLSLPSNYEQYF TRBV7-9 15 TRBJ2-7 -